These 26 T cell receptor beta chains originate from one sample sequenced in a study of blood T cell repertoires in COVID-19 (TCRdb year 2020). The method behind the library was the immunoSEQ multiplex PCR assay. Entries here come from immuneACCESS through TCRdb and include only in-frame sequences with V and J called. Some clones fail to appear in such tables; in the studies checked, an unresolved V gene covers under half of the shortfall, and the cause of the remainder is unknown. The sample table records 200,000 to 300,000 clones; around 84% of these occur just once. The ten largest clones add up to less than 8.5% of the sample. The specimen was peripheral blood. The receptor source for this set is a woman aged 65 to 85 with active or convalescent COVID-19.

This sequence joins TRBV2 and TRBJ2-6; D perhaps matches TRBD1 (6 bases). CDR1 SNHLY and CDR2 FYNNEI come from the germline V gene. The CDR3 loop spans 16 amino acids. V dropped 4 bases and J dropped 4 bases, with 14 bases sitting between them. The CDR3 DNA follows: TGTGCCAGCAGTGCCTCCGGGACACCGGGGGCCAACGTCCTGACTTTC. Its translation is CASSASGTPGANVLTF.

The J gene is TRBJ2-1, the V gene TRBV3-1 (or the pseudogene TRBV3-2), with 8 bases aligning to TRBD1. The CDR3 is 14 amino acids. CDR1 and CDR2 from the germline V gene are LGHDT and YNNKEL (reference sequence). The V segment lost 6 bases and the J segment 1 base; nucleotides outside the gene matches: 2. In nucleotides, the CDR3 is TGTGCCAGCAGTGACAGGGGATCCTACAATGAGCAGTTCTTC. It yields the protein CASSDRGSYNEQFF.

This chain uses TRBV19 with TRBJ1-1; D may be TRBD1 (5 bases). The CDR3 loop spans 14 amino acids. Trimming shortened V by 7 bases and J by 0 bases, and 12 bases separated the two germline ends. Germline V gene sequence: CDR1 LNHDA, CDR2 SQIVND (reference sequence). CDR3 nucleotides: TGTGCCAGTAATAACAGGCTACTGAACACTGAAGCTTTCTTT. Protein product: CASNNRLLNTEAFF.

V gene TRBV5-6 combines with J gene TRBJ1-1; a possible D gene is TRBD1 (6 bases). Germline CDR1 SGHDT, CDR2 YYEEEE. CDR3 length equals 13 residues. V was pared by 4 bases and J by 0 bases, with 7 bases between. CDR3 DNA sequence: TGTGCCAGCAGCACAGGGATGAACACTGAAGCTTTCTTT. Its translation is CASSTGMNTEAFF.

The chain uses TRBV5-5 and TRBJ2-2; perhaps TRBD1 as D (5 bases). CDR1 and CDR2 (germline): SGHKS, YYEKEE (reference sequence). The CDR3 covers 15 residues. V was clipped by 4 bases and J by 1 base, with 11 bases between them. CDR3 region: CASSAGQGNTGELFF. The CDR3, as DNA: TGTGCCAGCAGCGCCGGGCAGGGGAACACCGGGGAGCTGTTTTTT.

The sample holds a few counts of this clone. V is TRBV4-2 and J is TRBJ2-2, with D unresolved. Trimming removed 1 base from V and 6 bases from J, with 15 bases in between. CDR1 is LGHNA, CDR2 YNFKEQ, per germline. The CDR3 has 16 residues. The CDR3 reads CASSQVPTTRPGELFF. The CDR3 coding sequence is TGTGCCAGCAGCCAAGTCCCGACGACGCGGCCCGGGGAGCTGTTTTTT.

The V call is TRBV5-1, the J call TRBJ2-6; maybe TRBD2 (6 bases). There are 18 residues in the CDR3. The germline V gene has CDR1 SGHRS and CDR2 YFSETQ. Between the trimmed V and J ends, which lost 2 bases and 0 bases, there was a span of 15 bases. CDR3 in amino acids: CASSFGGFLGSGANVLTF. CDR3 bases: TGCGCCAGCAGCTTTGGAGGGTTCCTAGGCTCTGGGGCCAACGTCCTGACTTTC.

CDR3: CASSQFLDQPQHF. Written as DNA, the CDR3 is TGTGCCAGCAGCCAATTTTTAGATCAGCCCCAGCATTTT. This chain uses TRBV6-2 or TRBV6-3 with TRBJ1-5; D is undetermined. Trimming removed 6 bases at V and 5 bases at J, with 11 bases between. Germline assignment: CDR1 MNHEY and CDR2 SVGEGT. This CDR3 is built from 13 residues.

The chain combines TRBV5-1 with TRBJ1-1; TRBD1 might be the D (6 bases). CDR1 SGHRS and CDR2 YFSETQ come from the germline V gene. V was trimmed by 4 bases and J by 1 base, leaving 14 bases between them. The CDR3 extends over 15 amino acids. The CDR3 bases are TGCGCCAGCAGCGAACAGGGTTCGTCGAACACTGAAGCTTTCTTT. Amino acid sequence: CASSEQGSSNTEAFF.

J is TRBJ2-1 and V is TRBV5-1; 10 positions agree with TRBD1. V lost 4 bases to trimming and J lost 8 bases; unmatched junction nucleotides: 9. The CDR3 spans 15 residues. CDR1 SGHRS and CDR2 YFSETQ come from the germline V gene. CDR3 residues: CASSGRTGGVDEQFF. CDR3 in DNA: TGCGCCAGCAGCGGCCGGACAGGGGGAGTCGATGAGCAGTTCTTC. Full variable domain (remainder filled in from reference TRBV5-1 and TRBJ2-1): KAGVTQTPRYLIKTRGQQVTLSCSPISGHRSVSWYQQTPGQGLQFLFEYFSETQRNKGNFPGRFSGRQFSNSRSEMNVSTLELGDSALYLCASSGRTGGVDEQFFGPGTRLTVL.

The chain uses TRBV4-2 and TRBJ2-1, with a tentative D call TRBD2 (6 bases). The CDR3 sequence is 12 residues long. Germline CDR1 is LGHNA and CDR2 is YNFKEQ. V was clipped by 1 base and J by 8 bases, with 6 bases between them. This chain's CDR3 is CASSQGRDEQFF. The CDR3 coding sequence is TGTGCCAGCAGCCAAGGGAGGGATGAGCAGTTCTTC.

CDR3 loop: CASSFGGETQYF. CDR3 sequence (DNA): TGTGCCAGCAGTTTTGGGGGGGAGACCCAGTACTTC. J is TRBJ2-5 and V is TRBV12-3 or TRBV12-4; D might be TRBD2 (6 bases). The CDR3 runs to 12 residues. Trimming cost V 3 bases and J 5 bases, with 7 bases left between them.

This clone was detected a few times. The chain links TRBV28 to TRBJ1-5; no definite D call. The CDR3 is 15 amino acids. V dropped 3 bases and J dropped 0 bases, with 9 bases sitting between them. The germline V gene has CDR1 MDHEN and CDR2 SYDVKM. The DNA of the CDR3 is TGTGCCAGCAGTTTGATGGCTTATAGCAATCAGCCCCAGCATTTT. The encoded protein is CASSLMAYSNQPQHF.

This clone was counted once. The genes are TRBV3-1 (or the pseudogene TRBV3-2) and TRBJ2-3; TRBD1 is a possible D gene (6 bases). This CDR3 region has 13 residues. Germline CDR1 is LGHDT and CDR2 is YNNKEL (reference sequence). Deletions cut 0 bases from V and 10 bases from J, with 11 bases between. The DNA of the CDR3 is TGTGCCAGCAGCCAAGAGTCCCCAGGGGCGCAGTATTTT. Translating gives CASSQESPGAQYF.

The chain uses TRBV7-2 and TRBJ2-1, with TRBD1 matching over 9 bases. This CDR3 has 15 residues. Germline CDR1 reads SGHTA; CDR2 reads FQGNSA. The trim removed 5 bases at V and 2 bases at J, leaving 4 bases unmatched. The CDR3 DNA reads TGTGCCAGCAGCCCGACAGGGGGTCCCTACAATGAGCAGTTCTTC. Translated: CASSPTGGPYNEQFF.

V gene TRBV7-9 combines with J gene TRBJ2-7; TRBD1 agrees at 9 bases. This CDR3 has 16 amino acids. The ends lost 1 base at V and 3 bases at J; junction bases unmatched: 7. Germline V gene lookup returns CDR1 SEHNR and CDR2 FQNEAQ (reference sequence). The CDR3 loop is CASSLETGQGIYEQYF. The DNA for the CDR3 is TGTGCCAGCAGCTTAGAGACGGGACAGGGCATCTACGAGCAGTACTTC.

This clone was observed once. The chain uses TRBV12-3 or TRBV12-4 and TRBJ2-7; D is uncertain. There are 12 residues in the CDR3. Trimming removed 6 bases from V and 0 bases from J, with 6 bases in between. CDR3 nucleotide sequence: TGTGCCAGCAGCCCAGTCTCCTACGAGCAGTACTTC. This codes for CASSPVSYEQYF.

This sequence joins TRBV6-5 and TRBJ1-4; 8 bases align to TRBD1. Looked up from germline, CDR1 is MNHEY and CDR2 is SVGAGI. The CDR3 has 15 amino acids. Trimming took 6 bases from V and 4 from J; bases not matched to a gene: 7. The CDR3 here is CASRTGAWGNEKLFF. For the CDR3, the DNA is TGTGCCAGCAGGACAGGGGCTTGGGGTAATGAAAAACTGTTTTTT.

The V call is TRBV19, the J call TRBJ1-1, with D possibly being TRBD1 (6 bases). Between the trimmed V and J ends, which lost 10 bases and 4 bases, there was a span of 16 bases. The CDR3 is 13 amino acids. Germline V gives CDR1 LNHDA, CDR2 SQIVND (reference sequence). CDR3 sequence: CATSFRGGTEAFF. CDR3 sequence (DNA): TGTGCCACCTCGTTCAGGGGTGGCACTGAAGCTTTCTTT.

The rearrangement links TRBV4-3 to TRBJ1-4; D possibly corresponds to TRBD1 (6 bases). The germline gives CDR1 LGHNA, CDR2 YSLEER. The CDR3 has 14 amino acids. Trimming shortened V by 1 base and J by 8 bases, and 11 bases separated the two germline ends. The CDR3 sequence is CASSQAQGNEKLFF. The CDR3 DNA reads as TGCGCCAGCAGCCAAGCACAGGGCAACGAAAAACTGTTTTTT.

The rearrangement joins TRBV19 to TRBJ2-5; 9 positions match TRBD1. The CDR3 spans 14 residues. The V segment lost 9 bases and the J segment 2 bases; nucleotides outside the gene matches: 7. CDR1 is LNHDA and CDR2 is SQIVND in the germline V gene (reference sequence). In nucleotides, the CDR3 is TGTGCCAGCACACGGACAGGGGAGCAAGAGACCCAGTACTTC. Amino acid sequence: CASTRTGEQETQYF.

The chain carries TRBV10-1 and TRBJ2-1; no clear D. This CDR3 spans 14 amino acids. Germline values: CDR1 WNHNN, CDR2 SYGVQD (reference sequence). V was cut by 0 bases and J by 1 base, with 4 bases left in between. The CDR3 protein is CASSESSSYNEQFF. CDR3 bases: TGCGCCAGCAGTGAGTCGTCTTCCTACAATGAGCAGTTCTTC.

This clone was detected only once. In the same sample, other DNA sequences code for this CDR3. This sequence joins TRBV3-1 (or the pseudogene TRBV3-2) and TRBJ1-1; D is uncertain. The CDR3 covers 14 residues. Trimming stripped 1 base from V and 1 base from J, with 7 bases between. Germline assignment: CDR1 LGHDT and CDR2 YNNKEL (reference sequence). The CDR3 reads CASSQGGRNTEAFF. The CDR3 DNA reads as TGTGCCAGCAGCCAAGGAGGCAGGAACACTGAAGCTTTCTTT.

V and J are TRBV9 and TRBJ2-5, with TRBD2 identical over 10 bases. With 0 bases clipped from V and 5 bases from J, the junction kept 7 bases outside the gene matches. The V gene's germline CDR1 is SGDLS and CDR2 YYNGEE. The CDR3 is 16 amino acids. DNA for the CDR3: TGTGCCAGCAGCGTAGGGTCCAGCGGGGGGGTTGAGACCCAGTACTTC. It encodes CASSVGSSGGVETQYF.

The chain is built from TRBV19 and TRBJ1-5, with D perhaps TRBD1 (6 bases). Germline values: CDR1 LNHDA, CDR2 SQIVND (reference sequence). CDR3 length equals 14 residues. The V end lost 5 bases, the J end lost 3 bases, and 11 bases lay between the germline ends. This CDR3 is CASSATGYNQPQHF. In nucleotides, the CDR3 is TGTGCCAGTAGTGCTACAGGGTACAATCAGCCCCAGCATTTT.

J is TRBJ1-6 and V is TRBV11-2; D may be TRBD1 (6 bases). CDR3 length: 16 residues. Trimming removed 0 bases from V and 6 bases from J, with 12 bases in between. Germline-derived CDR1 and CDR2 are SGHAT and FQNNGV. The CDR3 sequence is CASSLDTGTINSPLHF. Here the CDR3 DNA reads TGTGCCAGCAGCTTAGATACCGGGACAATTAATTCACCCCTCCACTTT.